A selection of T cell receptor beta chains follows, all from one sample in a study of T cells expressing NK-cell markers. After re-calling the 5' RACE reads, TCRdb lists one entry per CDR3 protein, DNA absent. The repertoire table contains 350,000 to 450,000 distinct CDR3 sequences. Sequenced material: blood T cells: a sorted CD56 or NKG2C T cell subset, CD4+ or CD8+ T cells, or bulk PBMC T cells (not recorded which). These receptors were taken from a man aged 18-69 years in good health. Both conserved end residues are part of each CDR3.

>TRBJ1-4|TRBV7-9
CASSPLPGQGANEKLFF
>TRBJ2-3|TRBV24-1
CATSDLGTGARTDTQYF
>TRBJ2-5|TRBV3-1
CASSQDVVLAEQETQYF
>TRBJ1-2|TRBV5-1
CASSLQDGANYGYTF
>TRBJ2-3|TRBV11-2
CASSLQGPGRISTDTQYF
>TRBJ1-3|TRBV7-9
CASSPRGPGNTIYF
>TRBJ2-1|TRBV18
CASSPPRARRGEQFF
>TRBJ2-1|TRBV11-2
CASSLGLAGEKFF
>TRBJ2-4|TRBV6-6
CASSYILKQYF
>TRBJ1-2|TRBV5-5
CASSLDRGHSNYGYTF
>TRBJ2-2|TRBV4-2
CASSKTGTRYTGELFF
>TRBJ1-6|TRBV6-5
CASSYSGPGRRSPLHF
>TRBJ2-2|TRBV7-3
CASSLLGLDTGELFF
>TRBJ2-7|TRBV6-4
CASSDSAGGKQYF
>TRBJ2-5|TRBV7-2
CASSLVNRGRETQYF
>TRBJ2-3|TRBV6-1
CASSMGPEPTSTDTQYF
>TRBJ2-4|TRBV19
CASTPGGGKTKNIQYF
>TRBJ2-3|TRBV29-1
CSGGQTADTQYF
>TRBJ2-2|TRBV2
CASSEPSRTGELFF
>TRBJ2-7|TRBV4-2
CASSQGGARTGTYEQYF
>TRBJ2-5|TRBV11-2
CASTQSWTGKETQYF
>TRBJ1-5|TRBV20-1
CSARGQPNQPQHF
>TRBJ1-5|TRBV19
CASSPQGTGGFQKPQHF
>TRBJ1-2|TRBV6-5
CASSYSSVGRAQGYTF
>TRBJ2-1|TRBV6-1
CASSETARSGQFF
>TRBJ1-5|TRBV29-1
CSVGRGGNQPQHF
>TRBJ2-5|TRBV12-3/TRBV12-4
CASSLGTSGAETQYF